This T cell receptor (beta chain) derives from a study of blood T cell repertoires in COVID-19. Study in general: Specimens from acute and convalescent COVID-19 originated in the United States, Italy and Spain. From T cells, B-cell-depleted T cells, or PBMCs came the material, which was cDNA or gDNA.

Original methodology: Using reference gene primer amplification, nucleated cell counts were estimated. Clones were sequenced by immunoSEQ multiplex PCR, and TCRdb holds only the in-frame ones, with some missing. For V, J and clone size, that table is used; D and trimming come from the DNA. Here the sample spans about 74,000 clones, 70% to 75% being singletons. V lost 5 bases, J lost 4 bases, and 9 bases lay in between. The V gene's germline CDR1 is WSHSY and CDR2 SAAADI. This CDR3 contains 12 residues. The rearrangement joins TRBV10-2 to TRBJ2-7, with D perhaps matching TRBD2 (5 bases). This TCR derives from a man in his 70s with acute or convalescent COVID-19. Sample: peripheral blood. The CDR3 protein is CASSQAGYEQYF. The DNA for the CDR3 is TGCGCCAGCAGTCAGGCGGGTTACGAGCAGTACTTC.